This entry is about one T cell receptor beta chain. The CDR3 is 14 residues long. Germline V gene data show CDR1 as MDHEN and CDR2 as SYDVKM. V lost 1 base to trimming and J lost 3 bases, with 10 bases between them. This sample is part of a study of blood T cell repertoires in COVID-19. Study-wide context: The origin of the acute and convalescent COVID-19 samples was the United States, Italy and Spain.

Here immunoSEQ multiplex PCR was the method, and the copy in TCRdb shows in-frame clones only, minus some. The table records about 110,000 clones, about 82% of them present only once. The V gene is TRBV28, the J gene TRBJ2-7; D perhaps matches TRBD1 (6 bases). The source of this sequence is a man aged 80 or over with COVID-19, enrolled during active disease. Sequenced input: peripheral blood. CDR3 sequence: CASSLSGQDYEQYF. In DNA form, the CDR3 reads TGTGCCAGCAGTTTATCGGGACAAGACTACGAGCAGTACTTC.